The next 9 T cell receptor beta chains were all read from a single sample in a study of blood T cells in healthy people across ages. Primed by a sample-barcoded 5' primer and a J-beta primer mix, a second PCR proceeded for roughly 6 to 12 cycles. TCRdb re-called the 5' RACE reads through MiXCR, storing one row per CDR3 protein. This repertoire shows hundreds of thousands of distinct CDR3 sequences, about a third found once; its top ten account for 15% to 19%. The source material was blood. The receptors shown here come from a woman older than 75 in good health.

This clonotype was counted at least ten times. The rearrangement uses TRBV20-1 and TRBJ2-1; the D is unclear. Per germline, CDR1 DFQATT and CDR2 SNEGSKA (reference sequence). CDR3 size: 14 residues. Trimming shortened V by 2 bases and J by 0 bases, and 8 bases separated the two germline ends. Here the CDR3 DNA reads TGCAGTGCTAGAAGTCGCGACTCCTACAATGAGCAGTTCTTC. It is translated as CSARSRDSYNEQFF.

This clonotype was detected ten times or more. The chain carries TRBV5-6 and TRBJ2-7; no definite D call. Between the trimmed V and J ends, which lost 4 bases and 4 bases, there was a span of 9 bases. The CDR3 has 12 residues. Germline V lookup: CDR1 SGHDT, CDR2 YYEEEE. CDR3 sequence (DNA): TGTGCCAGCAGCCGAGAGAGGTACGAGCAGTACTTC. Protein product: CASSRERYEQYF.

Ten or more counts support this clonotype. This sequence joins TRBV7-2 and TRBJ2-7, with a weak D call TRBD1 (5 bases). Germline CDR1 and CDR2: SGHTA and FQGNSA. The CDR3 is made up of 15 amino acids. V was cut by 5 bases and J by 0 bases, with 14 bases left in between. In DNA form, the CDR3 reads TGTGCCAGCAGCCTCCCGACAGTGAGCTCCTACGAGCAGTACTTC. This codes for CASSLPTVSSYEQYF.

Concerning this clonotype itself: Here the CDR3 omits its conserved ending phenylalanine or tryptophan, so a read error is the likely source. This rearrangement joins TRBV6-2 or TRBV6-3 to TRBJ2-3, with D perhaps matching TRBD1 or TRBD2 (5 bases each). This CDR3 has 15 amino acids. V lost 5 bases and J lost 3, with 15 bases in between. CDR1 is MNHEY, CDR2 SVGEGT, per germline. CDR3 nucleotides: TGTGCCAGCAGTCTCCCGGGGCGGCGTACAGATACGCAGTATGTT. Translated, it gives CASSLPGRRTDTQYV.

This clonotype has just a few counts. Because it lacks the conserved phenylalanine or tryptophan at the end, this CDR3 is likely a read error. This rearrangement joins TRBV10-3 to TRBJ2-1, with 11 bases aligning to TRBD2. The CDR3 is 13 amino acids. Looked up from germline, CDR1 is ENHRY and CDR2 is SYGVKD. V dropped 9 bases and J dropped 6; count of bases not matched to a gene: 4. The CDR3 bases are TGTGCCATTAGCGGGACTAGCGGCAATGAGCAGTTCTTA. Translation gives CAISGTSGNEQFL.

This clonotype has at least ten counts. The gene calls are TRBV7-8 and TRBJ2-4; 10 bases align to TRBD1. Per germline, CDR1 SGHVS and CDR2 FQNEAQ. The CDR3 is 16 amino acids. Trimming took 4 bases from V and 3 from J; bases not matched to a gene: 6. The CDR3 sequence is CASSSRTGGVKNIQYF. In nucleotides, the CDR3 is TGTGCCAGCAGCTCCCGGACAGGGGGTGTCAAAAACATTCAGTACTTC.

In its sample, this clonotype was seen many times. This rearrangement joins TRBV27 to TRBJ2-7; unclear D gene. The CDR3 extends over 13 amino acids. Trimming took 6 bases from V and 1 from J, leaving 10 bases between them. The V gene's germline CDR1 is MNHEY and CDR2 SMNVEV (reference sequence). Here the CDR3 reads CASSWDLSYEQYF. In DNA form, the CDR3 reads TGTGCCAGCAGCTGGGATCTTTCCTACGAGCAGTACTTC.

The chain employs TRBV4-2 and TRBJ2-7; TRBD1 might be the D (6 bases). The V gene lost 1 base and the J gene lost 7 bases, with 23 bases spanning the gap. Germline V gene lookup returns CDR1 LGHNA and CDR2 YNFKEQ. CDR3 length equals 17 residues. The CDR3 protein is CASSQGGRGGLAGEQYF. In DNA, the CDR3 is TGTGCCAGCAGCCAAGGAGGGAGAGGGGGTCTAGCTGGTGAGCAGTACTTC.

As to this clonotype: A clone one base away is much larger, so this may be a read error. This chain joins TRBV9 and TRBJ2-1; 8 nucleotides align to TRBD2. The last part of the DNA fits TRBJ2-7 better; the J call may be wrong. The CDR3 is 16 residues long. The germline CDR1 and CDR2 sequences are SGDLS and YYNGEE. CDR3 sequence reads: CASSKGGAGGRSEQYF. The CDR3 region has the DNA TGTGCCAGCAGCAAAGGGGGTGCGGGGGGTAGGAGCGAGCAGTACTTC.